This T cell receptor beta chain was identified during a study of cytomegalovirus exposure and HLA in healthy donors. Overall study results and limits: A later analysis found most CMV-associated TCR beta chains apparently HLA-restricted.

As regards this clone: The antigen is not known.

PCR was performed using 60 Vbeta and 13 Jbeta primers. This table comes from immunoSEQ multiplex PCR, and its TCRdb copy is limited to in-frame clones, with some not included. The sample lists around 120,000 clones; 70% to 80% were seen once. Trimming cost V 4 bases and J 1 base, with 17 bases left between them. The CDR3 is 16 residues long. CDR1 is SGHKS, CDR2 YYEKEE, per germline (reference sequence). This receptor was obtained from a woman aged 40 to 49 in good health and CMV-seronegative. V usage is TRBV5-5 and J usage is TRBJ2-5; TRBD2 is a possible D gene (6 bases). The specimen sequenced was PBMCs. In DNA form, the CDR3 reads TGTGCCAGCAGCCCTGGACGGGAGAGGTTCCAAGAGACCCAGTACTTC. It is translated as CASSPGRERFQETQYF.